This T cell receptor (beta chain) was captured in a study of read filtering for tumor transcriptome and immune sequencing. The CDR3 has 14 amino acids. Germline lookup yields CDR1 GTSNPN and CDR2 SVGIG (reference sequence). V lost 3 bases, J lost 2 bases, and 6 bases stayed unmatched. In this sample, this clonotype turned up many times. This library used approximately 370 ng RNA and molecular barcoded adaptors spanning alpha/delta and beta/gamma chains. In TCRdb, the reads were re-called with MiXCR into one record per CDR3 protein. Altogether approximately 140,000 distinct CDR3 sequences are present, about 13% being singletons, with the ten largest covering under 9%.

The sequence derives from a donor older than 35 with multiple myeloma. The chain is built from TRBV30 and TRBJ2-5; 7 nucleotides line up with TRBD1. What was sequenced was a population of CD138-negative cells sorted from bone marrow. CDR3: CAWRAPGQQETQYF. The CDR3 region has the DNA TGTGCCTGGAGGGCCCCGGGACAGCAAGAGACCCAGTACTTC.